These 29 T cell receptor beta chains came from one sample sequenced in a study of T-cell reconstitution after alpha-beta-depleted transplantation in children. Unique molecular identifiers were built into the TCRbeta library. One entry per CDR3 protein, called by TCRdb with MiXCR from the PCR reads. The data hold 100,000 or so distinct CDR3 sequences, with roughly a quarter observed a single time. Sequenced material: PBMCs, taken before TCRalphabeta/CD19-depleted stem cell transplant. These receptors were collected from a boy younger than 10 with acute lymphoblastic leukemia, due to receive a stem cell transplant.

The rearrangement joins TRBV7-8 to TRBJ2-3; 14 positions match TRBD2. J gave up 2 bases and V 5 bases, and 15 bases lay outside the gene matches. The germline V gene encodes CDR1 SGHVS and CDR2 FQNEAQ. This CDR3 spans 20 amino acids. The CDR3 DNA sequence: TGTGCCAGCAGCCGTTCGTTCCGGGGACTAGCGGGAGTGGACACAGATACGCAGTATTTT. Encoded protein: CASSRSFRGLAGVDTDTQYF.

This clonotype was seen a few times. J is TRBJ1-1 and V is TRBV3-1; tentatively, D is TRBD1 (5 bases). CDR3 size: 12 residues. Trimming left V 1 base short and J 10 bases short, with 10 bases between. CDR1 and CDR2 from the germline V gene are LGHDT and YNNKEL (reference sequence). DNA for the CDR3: TGTGCCAGCAGCCAAGCAGAGAGGGGAGCTTTCTTT. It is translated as CASSQAERGAFF. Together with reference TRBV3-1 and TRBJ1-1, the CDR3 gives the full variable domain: DTAVSQTPKYLVTQMGNDKSIKCEQNLGHDTMYWYKQDSKKFLKIMFSYNNKELIINETVPNRFSPKSPDKAHLNLHINSLELGDSAVYFCASSQAERGAFFGQGTRLTVV.

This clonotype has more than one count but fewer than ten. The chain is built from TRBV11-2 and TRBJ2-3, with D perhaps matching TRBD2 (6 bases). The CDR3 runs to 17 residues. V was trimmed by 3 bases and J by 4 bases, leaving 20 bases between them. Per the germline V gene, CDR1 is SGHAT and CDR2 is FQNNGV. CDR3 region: CASSFGIAEGLSDTQYF. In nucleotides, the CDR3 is TGTGCCAGCAGCTTCGGAATAGCGGAGGGGCTCTCAGATACGCAGTATTTT.

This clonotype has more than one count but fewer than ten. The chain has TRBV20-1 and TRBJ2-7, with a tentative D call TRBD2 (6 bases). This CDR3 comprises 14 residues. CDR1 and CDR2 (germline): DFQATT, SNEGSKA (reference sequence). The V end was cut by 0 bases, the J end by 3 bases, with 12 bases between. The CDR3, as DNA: TGCAGTGCTAGAGATCCGACTAGTTTCTACGAGCAGTACTTC. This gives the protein CSARDPTSFYEQYF.

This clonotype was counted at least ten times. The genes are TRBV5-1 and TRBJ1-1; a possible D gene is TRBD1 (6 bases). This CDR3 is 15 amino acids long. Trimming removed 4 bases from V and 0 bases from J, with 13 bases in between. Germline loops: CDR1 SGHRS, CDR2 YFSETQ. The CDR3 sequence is CASSLGDRLNTEAFF. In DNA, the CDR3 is TGCGCCAGCAGCCTTGGCGACAGGCTGAACACTGAAGCTTTCTTT.

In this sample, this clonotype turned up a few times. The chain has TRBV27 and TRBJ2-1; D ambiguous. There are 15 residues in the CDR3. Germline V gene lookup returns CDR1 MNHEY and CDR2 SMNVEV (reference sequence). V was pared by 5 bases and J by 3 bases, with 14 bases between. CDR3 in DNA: TGTGCCAGCAGTCCCTATTGGTTAAACTACAATGAGCAGTTCTTC. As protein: CASSPYWLNYNEQFF.

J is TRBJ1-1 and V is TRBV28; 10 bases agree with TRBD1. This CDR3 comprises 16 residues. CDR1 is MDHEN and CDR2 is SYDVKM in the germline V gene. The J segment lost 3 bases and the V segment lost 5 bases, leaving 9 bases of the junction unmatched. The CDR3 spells CASSDGLTGGDTEAFF. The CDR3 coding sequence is TGTGCCAGCAGTGATGGGCTGACAGGGGGCGACACTGAAGCTTTCTTT. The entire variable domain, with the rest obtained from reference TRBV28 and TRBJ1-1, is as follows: DVKVTQSSRYLVKRTGEKVFLECVQDMDHENMFWYRQDPGLGLRLIYFSYDVKMKEKGDIPEGYSVSREKKERFSLILESASTNQTSMYLCASSDGLTGGDTEAFFGQGTRLTVV.

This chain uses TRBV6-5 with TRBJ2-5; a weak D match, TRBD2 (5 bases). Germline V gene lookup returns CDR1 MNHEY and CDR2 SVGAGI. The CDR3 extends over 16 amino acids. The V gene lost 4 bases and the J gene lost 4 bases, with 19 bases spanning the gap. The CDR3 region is CASSSPRLRALETQYF. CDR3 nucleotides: TGTGCCAGCAGTTCCCCGAGACTGAGGGCCTTAGAGACCCAGTACTTC.

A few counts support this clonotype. DNA of the CDR3: TGTGCCAGCAGCCAGACCAGCGGAATGCTCTACAATGAGCAGTTCTTC. This translates into CASSQTSGMLYNEQFF. V is TRBV3-1 and J is TRBJ2-1; weak D call: TRBD2 (5 bases). V was trimmed by 3 bases and J by 3 bases, leaving 15 bases between them. The length of the CDR3 is 16 residues. Germline CDR1 reads LGHDT; CDR2 reads YNNKEL (reference sequence).

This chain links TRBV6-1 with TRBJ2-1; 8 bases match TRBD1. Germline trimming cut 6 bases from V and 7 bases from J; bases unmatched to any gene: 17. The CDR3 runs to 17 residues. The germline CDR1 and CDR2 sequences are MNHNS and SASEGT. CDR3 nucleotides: TGTGCCAGCAGGGACAGGGCACTAAGGTTACTCGAGAATGAGCAGTTCTTC. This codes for CASRDRALRLLENEQFF.

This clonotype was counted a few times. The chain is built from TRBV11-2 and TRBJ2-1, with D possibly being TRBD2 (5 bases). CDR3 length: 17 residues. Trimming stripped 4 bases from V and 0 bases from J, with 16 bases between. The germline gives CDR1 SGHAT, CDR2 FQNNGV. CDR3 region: CASSSFSSRSSYNEQFF. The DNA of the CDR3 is TGTGCCAGCAGCTCCTTTTCTAGCCGGAGCTCCTACAATGAGCAGTTCTTC.

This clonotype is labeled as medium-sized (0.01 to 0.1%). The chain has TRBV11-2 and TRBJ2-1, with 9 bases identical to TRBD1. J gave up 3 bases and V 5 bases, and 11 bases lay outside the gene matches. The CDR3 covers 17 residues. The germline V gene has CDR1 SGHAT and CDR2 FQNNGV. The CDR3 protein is CASSLYPPGQGYNEQFF. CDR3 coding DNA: TGTGCCAGCAGCCTATATCCTCCGGGACAGGGCTACAATGAGCAGTTCTTC.

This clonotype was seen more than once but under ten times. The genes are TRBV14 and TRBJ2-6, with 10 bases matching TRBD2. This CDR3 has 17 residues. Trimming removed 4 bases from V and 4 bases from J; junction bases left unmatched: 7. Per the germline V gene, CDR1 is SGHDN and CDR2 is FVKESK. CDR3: CASSPLAGVTGANVLTF. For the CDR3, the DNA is TGTGCCAGCAGCCCCCTAGCGGGAGTAACAGGGGCCAACGTCCTGACTTTC. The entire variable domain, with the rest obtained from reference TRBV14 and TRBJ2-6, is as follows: EAGVTQFPSHSVIEKGQTVTLRCDPISGHDNLYWYRRVMGKEIKFLLHFVKESKQDESGMPNNRFLAERTGGTYSTLKVQPAELEDSGVYFCASSPLAGVTGANVLTFGAGSRLTVL.

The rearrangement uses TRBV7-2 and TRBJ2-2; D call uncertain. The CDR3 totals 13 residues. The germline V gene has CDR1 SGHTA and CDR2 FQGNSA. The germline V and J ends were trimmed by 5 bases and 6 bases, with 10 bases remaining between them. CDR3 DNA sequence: TGTGCCAGCAGCGAACCTCAGGCCGGGGAGCTGTTTTTT. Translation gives CASSEPQAGELFF.

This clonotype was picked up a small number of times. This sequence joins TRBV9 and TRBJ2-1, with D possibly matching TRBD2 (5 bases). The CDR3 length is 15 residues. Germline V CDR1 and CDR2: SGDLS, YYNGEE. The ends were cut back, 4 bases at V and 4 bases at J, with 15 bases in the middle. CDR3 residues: CASSPGGEGYNEQFF. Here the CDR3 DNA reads TGTGCCAGCAGCCCCGGAGGAGAAGGGTACAATGAGCAGTTCTTC.

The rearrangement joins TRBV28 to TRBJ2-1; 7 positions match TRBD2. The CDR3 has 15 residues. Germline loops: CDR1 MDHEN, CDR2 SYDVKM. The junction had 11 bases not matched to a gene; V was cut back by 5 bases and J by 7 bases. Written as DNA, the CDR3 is TGTGCCAGCAGTCTATCTAGCGGAGGTAGGAATGAGCAGTTCTTC. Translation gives CASSLSSGGRNEQFF.

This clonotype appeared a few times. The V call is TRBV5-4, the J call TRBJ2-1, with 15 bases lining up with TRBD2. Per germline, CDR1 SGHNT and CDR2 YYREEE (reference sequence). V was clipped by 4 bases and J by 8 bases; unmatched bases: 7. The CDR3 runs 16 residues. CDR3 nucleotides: TGTGCCAGCAGCCCGGGACTAGCGGGAGGTGAAGATGAGCAGTTCTTC. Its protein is CASSPGLAGGEDEQFF. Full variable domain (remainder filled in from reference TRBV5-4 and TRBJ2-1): ETGVTQSPTHLIKTRGQQVTLRCSSQSGHNTVSWYQQALGQGPQFIFQYYREEENGRGNFPPRFSGLQFPNYSSELNVNALELDDSALYLCASSPGLAGGEDEQFFGPGTRLTVL.

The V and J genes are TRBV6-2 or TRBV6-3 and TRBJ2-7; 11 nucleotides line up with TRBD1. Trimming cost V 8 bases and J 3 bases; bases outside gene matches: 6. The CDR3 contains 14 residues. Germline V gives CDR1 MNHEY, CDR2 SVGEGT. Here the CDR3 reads CASVRDRGNYEQYF. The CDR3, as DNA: TGTGCCAGCGTCCGGGACAGGGGGAACTACGAGCAGTACTTC.

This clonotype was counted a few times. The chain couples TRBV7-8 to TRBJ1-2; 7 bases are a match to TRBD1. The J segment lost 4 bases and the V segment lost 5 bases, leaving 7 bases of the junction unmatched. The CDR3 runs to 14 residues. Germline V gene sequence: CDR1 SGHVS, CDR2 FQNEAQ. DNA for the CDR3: TGTGCCAGCAGCCCGGGACAGACCCTCTATGGCTACACCTTC. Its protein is CASSPGQTLYGYTF.

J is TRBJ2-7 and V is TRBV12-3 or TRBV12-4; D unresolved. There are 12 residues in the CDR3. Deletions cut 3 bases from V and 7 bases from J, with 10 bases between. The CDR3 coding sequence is TGTGCCAGCAGTTTGGACGAGAAGGAGCAGTACTTC. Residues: CASSLDEKEQYF.

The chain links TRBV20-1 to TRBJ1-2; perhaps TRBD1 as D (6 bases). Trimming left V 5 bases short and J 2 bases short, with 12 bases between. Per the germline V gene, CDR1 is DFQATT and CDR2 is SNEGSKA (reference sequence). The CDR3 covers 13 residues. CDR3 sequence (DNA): TGCAGTGCTGCTGACAGGTCCAACTATGGCTACACCTTC. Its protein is CSAADRSNYGYTF.

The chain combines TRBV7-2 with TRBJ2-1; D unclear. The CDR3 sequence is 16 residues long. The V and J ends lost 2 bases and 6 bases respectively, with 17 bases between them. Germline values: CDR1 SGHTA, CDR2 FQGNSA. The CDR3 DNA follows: TGTGCCAGCAGCTTAAGGTGGGCAGAATCCGGCAATGAGCAGTTCTTC. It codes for CASSLRWAESGNEQFF.

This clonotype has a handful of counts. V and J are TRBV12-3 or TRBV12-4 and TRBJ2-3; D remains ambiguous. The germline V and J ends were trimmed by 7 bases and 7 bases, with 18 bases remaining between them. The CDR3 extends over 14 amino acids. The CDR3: CASIPSVDVNTQYF. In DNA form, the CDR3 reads TGTGCCAGCATCCCCTCAGTCGACGTAAATACGCAGTATTTT.

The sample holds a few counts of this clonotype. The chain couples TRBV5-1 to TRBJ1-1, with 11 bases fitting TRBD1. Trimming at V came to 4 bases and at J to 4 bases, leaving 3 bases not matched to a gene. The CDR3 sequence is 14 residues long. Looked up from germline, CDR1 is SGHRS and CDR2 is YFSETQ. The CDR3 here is CASSVGQGGTEAFF. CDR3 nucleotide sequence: TGCGCCAGCAGCGTGGGACAGGGGGGCACTGAAGCTTTCTTT.

The CDR3 here is CASSSLLDTQYF. CDR3 in DNA: TGTGCCAGCAGCTCCCTGTTAGATACGCAGTATTTT. This chain links TRBV6-6 with TRBJ2-3; D call uncertain. Germline V lookup: CDR1 MNHNY, CDR2 SVGAGI (reference sequence). Trimming pared 6 bases from V and 5 bases from J, leaving 9 bases between. The CDR3 consists of 12 residues.

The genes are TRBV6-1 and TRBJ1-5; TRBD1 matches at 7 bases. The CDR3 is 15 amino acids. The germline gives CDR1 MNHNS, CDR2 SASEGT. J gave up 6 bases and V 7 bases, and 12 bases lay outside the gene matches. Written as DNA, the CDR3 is TGTGCCAGCAAAGGGGGCGATAGGACGGGTCAGCCCCAGCATTTT. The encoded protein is CASKGGDRTGQPQHF.

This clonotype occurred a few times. This chain's CDR3 is CASSRNSRGKADTQYF. The CDR3 bases are TGCGCCAGCAGCCGGAACTCGAGGGGCAAAGCAGATACGCAGTATTTT. The genes are TRBV4-3 and TRBJ2-3, with D perhaps matching TRBD1 or TRBD2 (5 bases each). V was cut by 4 bases and J by 4 bases, with 18 bases left in between. Germline lookup yields CDR1 LGHNA and CDR2 YSLEER. This CDR3 is built from 16 residues.

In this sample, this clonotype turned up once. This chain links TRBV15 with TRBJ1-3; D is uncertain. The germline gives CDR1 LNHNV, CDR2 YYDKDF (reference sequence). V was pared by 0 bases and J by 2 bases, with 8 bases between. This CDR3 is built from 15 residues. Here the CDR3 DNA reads TGTGCCACCAGCAGAGATCCCGGGGCTGGAAACACCATATATTTT. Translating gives CATSRDPGAGNTIYF.

The CDR3: CASSPRLDSYEQYF. As DNA, the CDR3 is TGTGCCAGCAGCCCCCGACTAGACTCCTACGAGCAGTACTTC. This rearrangement joins TRBV11-2 to TRBJ2-7; weak D call: TRBD2 (6 bases). Germline V gene data show CDR1 as SGHAT and CDR2 as FQNNGV. The CDR3 loop spans 14 amino acids. V shed 5 bases and J shed 0 bases, with 11 bases lying between them.